The rows below give T cell receptor beta chains drawn from one sample of a study of blood T cell repertoires in COVID-19. Assay used: immunoSEQ multiplex PCR; TCRdb lists only in-frame clones, some missing. The repertoire holds about 140,000 clones, with less than 80% as singletons. The material sequenced was peripheral blood. Receptors originate from an elderly woman with active or convalescent COVID-19. Each CDR3 is given with its conserved first and last residue. Fields, in order: D gene, clone size, V gene, J gene, CDR3 DNA, CDR3 protein. The D gene is left open where the match is weak. Only some rows state a clone size, as once, few, many or a class for expanded clones.

TRBD1	-	TRBV27	TRBJ1-1	TGTGCCAGCAGTTTTTGGAGGACAGGGAGCCCGGGGACTGAAGCTTTCTTT	CASSFWRTGSPGTEAFF
-	-	TRBV28	TRBJ1-1	TGTGCCAGCAGTTTTCGGGACAACACGAACACTGAAGCTTTCTTT	CASSFRDNTNTEAFF
TRBD2	-	TRBV27	TRBJ2-7	TGTGCCAGCAGTTTAGGACTAGGATATGGCACCGACGAGCAGTACTTC	CASSLGLGYGTDEQYF
TRBD2	once	TRBV2	TRBJ2-2	TGTGCCAGCAGGGGGACTAGCGCACTTAGATCCGGGGAGCTGTTTTTT	CASRGTSALRSGELFF
-	few	TRBV6-1	TRBJ1-4	TGTGCCAGCAGTGAAATCGGGGGGAGGAATGAAAAACTGTTTTTT	CASSEIGGRNEKLFF
TRBD1	-	TRBV30	TRBJ2-1	TGTGCCTGGACAGGGGGCGCCTACAATGAGCAGTTCTTC	CAWTGGAYNEQFF
-	-	TRBV3-1/TRBV3-2	TRBJ2-3	TGTGCCAGCAGCCCCCGTGGTGGGGCCCGGAGGGGAGATACGCAGTATTTT	CASSPRGGARRGDTQYF
TRBD1	-	TRBV5-1	TRBJ2-2	TGCGCCAGCAGCCCCACAGGGGGTTTGGCCGGGGAGCTGTTTTTT	CASSPTGGLAGELFF
-	-	TRBV5-6	TRBJ2-2	TGTGCCAGCAGCTTGGACAGGGAGAACGGGGAGCTGTTTTTT	CASSLDRENGELFF
TRBD1	-	TRBV24-1	TRBJ2-1	TGTGCCACCAGTGATCCGACGGTGTCGGGACAGGCTACCCATGAGCAGTTCTTC	CATSDPTVSGQATHEQFF
-	few	TRBV7-9	TRBJ2-1	TGTGCCAGCAGCTTAGTCAGGGGTTCTACCTACAATGAGCAGTTCTTC	CASSLVRGSTYNEQFF
-	few	TRBV5-5	TRBJ1-5	TGTGCCAGCAGCTTGGATCCGCAGAGCAATCAGCCCCAGCATTTT	CASSLDPQSNQPQHF
TRBD2	-	TRBV6-5	TRBJ2-2	TGTGCCAGCAATATCGGGACTAGCGGGGCCGGGGAGCTGTTTTTT	CASNIGTSGAGELFF
-	-	TRBV5-1	TRBJ2-7	TGCGCCAGCAACGGCAGGGGTCTCTACGAGCAGTACTTC	CASNGRGLYEQYF
-	-	TRBV28	TRBJ1-3	TGTGCCAGCAGCTTAAGTAATGCGGGAAACACCATATATTTT	CASSLSNAGNTIYF
TRBD1	-	TRBV5-1	TRBJ2-2	TGCGCCAGCAGCTCCCAAGTCTCTAAGACAGGGAGTGGGGAGCTGTTTTTT	CASSSQVSKTGSGELFF
-	-	TRBV6-1	TRBJ1-5	TGTGCCAGCAGTGAACTACAGCCCCAGCCCCAGCATTTT	CASSELQPQPQHF
-	-	TRBV5-1	TRBJ1-2	TGCGCCAGCAGCTTGGCCGGGGCAGGGGCAAATGGCTACACCTTC	CASSLAGAGANGYTF
-	-	TRBV5-1	TRBJ2-7	TGCGCCAGCAGCCCCGGGACTCCAGCGAACGAGCAGTACTTC	CASSPGTPANEQYF
-	-	TRBV28	TRBJ1-5	TGTGCCAGCTTATCGGGGGAGCAGCCCCAGCATTTT	CASLSGEQPQHF
-	-	TRBV2	TRBJ2-1	TGTGCCAGCACCCGAACAGGCCATGAGCAGTTCTTC	CASTRTGHEQFF
-	-	TRBV7-6	TRBJ2-7	TGTGCCAGCAGCTTAGGGGCAGGGACTTCCTACGAGCAGTACTTC	CASSLGAGTSYEQYF
-	-	TRBV27	TRBJ1-5	TGTGCCAGCAGCCTACGGGAAAATAATCAGCCCCAGCATTTT	CASSLRENNQPQHF
-	-	TRBV2	TRBJ1-1	TGTGCCAGCAGTTCCGACAGGAACACTGAAGCTTTCTTT	CASSSDRNTEAFF
-	-	TRBV15	TRBJ2-4	TGTGCCACCAGCGCAACTAGGGGGTCGGGGGCCAAAAACATTCAGTACTTC	CATSATRGSGAKNIQYF
TRBD1	-	TRBV5-1	TRBJ1-2	TGCGCCAGCAGCGGTGGGACAGGGGGATTTCGTGGCTACACCTTC	CASSGGTGGFRGYTF
TRBD1	few	TRBV28	TRBJ1-6	TGTGCCAGCAGGGATCTGACAGGGATAAATTCACCCCTCCACTTT	CASRDLTGINSPLHF
-	-	TRBV19	TRBJ1-5	TGTGCCAGTTCCCTTCTAGGACAGCCCCAGCATTTT	CASSLLGQPQHF
-	-	TRBV11-1	TRBJ2-6	TGTGCCAGCAGCCCATGGGCGAAAGGGGCCAACGTCCTGACTTTC	CASSPWAKGANVLTF
TRBD1	few	TRBV13	TRBJ2-5	TGTGCCAGCAGCTTCTCAGGGGGCGTTTGGGAGACCCAGTACTTC	CASSFSGGVWETQYF
TRBD1	-	TRBV11-1	TRBJ2-1	TGTGCCAGCAGGGGGGACAGGGAATATGGCGAGCAGTTCTTC	CASRGDREYGEQFF
-	-	TRBV4-3	TRBJ1-2	TGCGCCAGCAGCCAAGATAGGGGAATGGGCAGCGTCAACTATGGCTACACCTTC	CASSQDRGMGSVNYGYTF
TRBD1	-	TRBV9	TRBJ1-4	TGTGCCAGCAGCGTAGGGACAGGCGTAAATGAAAAACTGTTTTTT	CASSVGTGVNEKLFF
-	many	TRBV28	TRBJ2-6	TGTGCCAGCAGTCAAACGAGGGCCCACAACGTCCTGACTTTC	CASSQTRAHNVLTF
TRBD1	-	TRBV23-1	TRBJ1-2	TGCGCCAGCCAACCGCGGACAGGCGACCACTATGGCTACACCTTC	CASQPRTGDHYGYTF
-	-	TRBV2	TRBJ2-2	TGTGCCAGCAACATACTAATAAACACCGGGGAGCTGTTTTTT	CASNILINTGELFF
-	-	TRBV6-2/TRBV6-3	TRBJ2-7	TGTGCCAGCAGCAGAGGACAGACAGTATACGAGCAGTACTTC	CASSRGQTVYEQYF
-	-	TRBV4-3	TRBJ2-7	TGCGCCAGCAGCCAAGAACCAGGAACCTACGAGCAGTACTTC	CASSQEPGTYEQYF
-	-	TRBV5-1	TRBJ2-2	TGCGCCAGCAGCTTGGCCCAGGGCACCGGGGAGCTGTTTTTT	CASSLAQGTGELFF
TRBD1	-	TRBV5-4	TRBJ2-7	TGTGCCAGCAGCCCGGGGACAGGGAAAGTTAACGAGCAGTACTTC	CASSPGTGKVNEQYF
-	-	TRBV5-1	TRBJ2-7	TGCGCCAGCAGCTTGAGGGGCAGGGGACCTTTCTACGAGCAGTACTTC	CASSLRGRGPFYEQYF
-	-	TRBV19	TRBJ1-3	TGTGCCAGTAGTGTGAACAGGGCCAGCTCTGGAAACACCATATATTTT	CASSVNRASSGNTIYF
-	few	TRBV6-5	TRBJ1-1	TGTGCCAGCACCAATAACGTCGGCGGAGCTTTCTTT	CASTNNVGGAFF
TRBD1	-	TRBV23-1	TRBJ2-7	TGCGCCAGCAGTCACCACACCGGCCGGACAGGGCCCAACGAGCAGTACTTC	CASSHHTGRTGPNEQYF
TRBD1	-	TRBV28	TRBJ1-1	TGTGCCAGCAGTTCCGGGGACAGGGTCACTGAAGCTTTCTTT	CASSSGDRVTEAFF
-	-	TRBV6-5	TRBJ2-3	TGTGCCAGCAGTTTGTTAGCGGAAATCACAGATACGCAGTATTTT	CASSLLAEITDTQYF
-	-	TRBV5-1	TRBJ2-1	TGCGCCAGCAGCTTGGGAGGAGCCAGGGATGAGCAGTTCTTC	CASSLGGARDEQFF
-	-	TRBV7-3	TRBJ2-5	TGTGCCAGCAGCTTAGTGGCGGGGGCCCCTCAAGAGACCCAGTACTTC	CASSLVAGAPQETQYF
TRBD2	-	TRBV4-2	TRBJ2-1	TGTGCCAGCAGCGGACTAGCGGGGGGTGAGCAGTTCTTC	CASSGLAGGEQFF
TRBD1	-	TRBV30	TRBJ1-4	TGTGCCTGGAGCAGCGGGACAGGGGGTGAAAAACTGTTTTTT	CAWSSGTGGEKLFF
-	-	TRBV5-1	TRBJ1-2	TGCGCCAGCAGCTTGGAGACTGCGACCGGCTACACCTTC	CASSLETATGYTF
TRBD1	-	TRBV19	TRBJ2-3	TGTGCCAGTAGTAGTGGGACAGGCACAGATACGCAGTATTTT	CASSSGTGTDTQYF